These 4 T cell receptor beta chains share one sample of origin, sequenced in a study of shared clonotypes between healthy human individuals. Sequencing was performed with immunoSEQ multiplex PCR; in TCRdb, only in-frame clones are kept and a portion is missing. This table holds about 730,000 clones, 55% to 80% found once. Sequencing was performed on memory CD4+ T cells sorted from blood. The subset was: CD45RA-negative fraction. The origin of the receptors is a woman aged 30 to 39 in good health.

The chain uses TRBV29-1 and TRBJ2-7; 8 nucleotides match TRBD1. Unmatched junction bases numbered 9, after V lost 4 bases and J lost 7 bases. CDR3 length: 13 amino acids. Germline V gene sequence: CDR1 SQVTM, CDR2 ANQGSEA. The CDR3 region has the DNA TGCAGCGTTGCTGACAGGGGAGGCGGGGAGCAGTACTTC. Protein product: CSVADRGGGEQYF.

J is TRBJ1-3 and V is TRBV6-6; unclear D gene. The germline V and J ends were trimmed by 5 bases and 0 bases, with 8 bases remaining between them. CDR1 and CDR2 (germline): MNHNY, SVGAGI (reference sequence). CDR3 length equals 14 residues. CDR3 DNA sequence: TGTGCCAGCAGTCCCTCGTTCTCTGGAAACACCATATATTTT. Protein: CASSPSFSGNTIYF.

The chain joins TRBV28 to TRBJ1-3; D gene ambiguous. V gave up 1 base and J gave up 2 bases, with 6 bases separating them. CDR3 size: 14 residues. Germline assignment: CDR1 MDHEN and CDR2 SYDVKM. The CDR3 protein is CASSLFAAGNTIYF. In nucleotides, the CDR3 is TGTGCCAGCAGTTTATTTGCAGCTGGAAACACCATATATTTT.

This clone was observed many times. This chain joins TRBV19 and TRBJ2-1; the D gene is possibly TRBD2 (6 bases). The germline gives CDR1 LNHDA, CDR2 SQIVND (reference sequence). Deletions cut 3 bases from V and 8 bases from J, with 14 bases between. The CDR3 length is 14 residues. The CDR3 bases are TGTGCCAGTAGTATTCGGCACTGGGACTATGAGCAGTTCTTC. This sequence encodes CASSIRHWDYEQFF.